The 21 T cell receptor beta chains below all came from one sample that was sequenced in a study of OX40 agonist ivuxolimab in advanced cancers. Clones were read by immunoSEQ multiplex PCR, and TCRdb kept only the in-frame ones, dropping some. The table lists roughly 90,000 clones, around nine tenths of them singletons. The sequenced sample was CD4+ or CD8+ T cells sorted from blood, obtained in a trial of the OX40 agonist ivuxolimab. These receptors all stem from an adult with an advanced solid tumor such as melanoma, head and neck, liver or kidney cancer.

The genes are TRBV27 and TRBJ1-1; 8 bases map to TRBD1. CDR3 size: 11 residues. Trimming took 4 bases from V and 10 from J; bases not matched to a gene: 2. Germline values: CDR1 MNHEY, CDR2 SMNVEV (reference sequence). The CDR3 loop reads CASSSTGGAFF. CDR3 DNA: TGTGCCAGCAGTTCAACAGGGGGAGCTTTCTTT.

The rearrangement links TRBV15 to TRBJ2-1; 12 positions agree with TRBD2. After removal of 0 bases from V and 15 bases from J, the junction contained 12 bases not matched to a gene. There are 16 residues in the CDR3. The germline gives CDR1 LNHNV, CDR2 YYDKDF (reference sequence). CDR3 loop: CATSRDGSTSGRPPFF. CDR3 DNA: TGTGCCACCAGCAGAGATGGGAGTACTAGCGGGAGGCCCCCGTTCTTC.

The rearrangement joins TRBV30 to TRBJ1-2; D possibly corresponds to TRBD1 (5 bases). CDR3 length: 13 residues. Germline CDR1 GTSNPN, CDR2 SVGIG (reference sequence). With 3 bases removed from V and 13 bases from J, the gap between germline ends came to 21 bases. CDR3 in amino acids: CAWSAVGPLGGTF. DNA for the CDR3: TGTGCCTGGAGCGCCGTCGGGCCTCTCGGGGGCACCTTC.

The rearrangement joins TRBV28 to TRBJ1-5, with no clear D. CDR3 length equals 11 residues. V was trimmed by 5 bases and J by 5 bases, leaving 4 bases between them. The germline CDR1 and CDR2 sequences are MDHEN and SYDVKM. The CDR3 region has the DNA TGTGCCAGCAGTGCATATCAGCCCCAGCATTTT. As protein: CASSAYQPQHF.

The gene calls are TRBV5-4 and TRBJ1-2; the D is unclear. The germline CDR1 and CDR2 sequences are SGHNT and YYREEE (reference sequence). V lost 0 bases and J lost 1, with 7 bases in between. The CDR3 consists of 14 residues. CDR3 bases: TGTGCCAGCAGCTTGGGCACCAGTAACTATGGCTACACCTTC. Its translation: CASSLGTSNYGYTF.

The rearrangement uses TRBV11-3 and TRBJ2-2; 9 bases are shared with TRBD1. J gave up 8 bases and V 5 bases, and 6 bases lay outside the gene matches. Germline assignment: CDR1 SGHNT and CDR2 YENEEA. The CDR3 loop spans 14 amino acids. CDR3 DNA: TGTGCCAGCAGCCCACCGGGACAGGGAGGGGAGCTGTTTTTT. Translation gives CASSPPGQGGELFF. The complete variable domain, with remaining parts taken from reference TRBV11-3 and TRBJ2-2, reads EAGVVQSPRYKIIEKKQPVAFWCNPISGHNTLYWYLQNLGQGPELLIRYENEEAVDDSQLPKDRFSAERLKGVDSTLKIQPAELGDSAVYLCASSPPGQGGELFFGEGSRLTVL.

The chain joins TRBV7-9 to TRBJ2-3; 7 bases align to TRBD1. V lost 4 bases, J lost 0 bases, and 7 bases stayed unmatched. This CDR3 region has 16 residues. CDR1 and CDR2 from the germline V gene are SEHNR and FQNEAQ (reference sequence). In DNA form, the CDR3 reads TGTGCCAGCAGCTATCTCGGGACAGTTAGCACAGATACGCAGTATTTT. Translating gives CASSYLGTVSTDTQYF.

This clone was seen only a few times. The rearrangement joins TRBV27 to TRBJ1-6; 9 nucleotides agree with TRBD1. Losses at the gene ends were 8 bases for V and 5 bases for J; bases not matched to a gene: 10. The CDR3 covers 16 residues. Per germline, CDR1 MNHEY and CDR2 SMNVEV (reference sequence). The chain's CDR3 is CASGLPRTGDNSPLHF. CDR3 bases: TGTGCCAGCGGCCTCCCAAGGACAGGGGATAATTCACCCCTCCACTTT.

V usage is TRBV4-1 and J usage is TRBJ2-5; perhaps TRBD1 as D (7 bases). V lost 4 bases, J lost 2 bases, and 11 bases lay in between. There are 14 residues in the CDR3. The germline V gene encodes CDR1 MGHRA and CDR2 YSYEKL. CDR3 protein: CASSPGDSQETQYF. In DNA, the CDR3 is TGCGCCAGCAGCCCGGGGGACAGTCAAGAGACCCAGTACTTC.

The rearrangement joins TRBV28 to TRBJ2-5; 9 bases are a match to TRBD1. The V segment lost 6 bases and the J segment 5 bases; nucleotides outside the gene matches: 10. The germline gives CDR1 MDHEN, CDR2 SYDVKM. The CDR3 has 15 amino acids. The CDR3 DNA follows: TGTGCCAGCAGCGAACATACAGGGGGCGGGGAGACCCAGTACTTC. Translating gives CASSEHTGGGETQYF.

This chain joins TRBV6-6 and TRBJ1-2, with 7 bases lining up with TRBD1. Germline loops: CDR1 MNHNY, CDR2 SVGAGI (reference sequence). V trimming: 5 bases; J trimming: 7 bases; junction bases outside the gene matches: 10. This CDR3 spans 14 amino acids. CDR3: CASSRQGTESGYTF. CDR3 coding DNA: TGTGCCAGCAGTCGACAAGGGACAGAATCTGGCTACACCTTC.

V usage is TRBV19 and J usage is TRBJ2-5; TRBD2 is a possible D gene (5 bases). Germline loops: CDR1 LNHDA, CDR2 SQIVND (reference sequence). This CDR3 region has 13 residues. The V end lost 9 bases, the J end lost 0 bases, and 11 bases lay between the germline ends. For the CDR3, the DNA is TGTGCCAGCAAGGAGGCGTACCAAGAGACCCAGTACTTC. Protein product: CASKEAYQETQYF.

V is TRBV6-6 and J is TRBJ1-2; D call uncertain. Deletions cut 6 bases from V and 8 bases from J, with 13 bases between. Germline CDR1 MNHNY, CDR2 SVGAGI (reference sequence). The CDR3 consists of 12 residues. CDR3 protein: CASSGPSEGYTF. The CDR3 DNA is TGTGCCAGCAGCGGCCCCTCGGAAGGCTACACCTTC.

The chain recombines TRBV7-2 with TRBJ2-1; 15 positions match TRBD2. V was clipped by 0 bases and J by 4 bases; unmatched bases: 4. This CDR3 spans 18 amino acids. Germline values: CDR1 SGHTA, CDR2 FQGNSA. CDR3 in DNA: TGTGCCAGCAGCTTAGCCCGCGGGACTAGCGGGAGGTACAATGAGCAGTTCTTC. Translated, it gives CASSLARGTSGRYNEQFF.

This clone was counted between two and nine times. The rearrangement joins TRBV30 to TRBJ2-7; D is uncertain. With 0 bases removed from V and 8 bases from J, the gap between germline ends came to 11 bases. The CDR3 loop spans 12 amino acids. Germline V gives CDR1 GTSNPN, CDR2 SVGIG (reference sequence). The DNA for the CDR3 is TGTGCCTGGAGTGTACATAAAGAAAAGCAGTACTTC. Translation: CAWSVHKEKQYF.

The table lists this clone with a count of one. The rearrangement links TRBV7-2 to TRBJ2-1; 8 bases map to TRBD1. V shed 5 bases, J shed 4 bases, and the junction held 10 bases outside the gene matches. This CDR3 has 16 amino acids. Germline V lookup: CDR1 SGHTA, CDR2 FQGNSA. The CDR3 nucleotides read TGTGCCAGCAGCATACCCCGGGACAGGAGATACAATGAGCAGTTCTTC. Amino acid sequence: CASSIPRDRRYNEQFF.

The chain joins TRBV7-3 to TRBJ1-6, with D unresolved. CDR3 length: 14 residues. Germline V gene sequence: CDR1 SGHTA, CDR2 FQGTGA. Trimming shortened V by 5 bases and J by 7 bases, and 12 bases separated the two germline ends. This CDR3 is CASSALLGNSPLHF. The CDR3 nucleotides are TGTGCCAGCAGCGCGTTATTGGGGAATTCACCCCTCCACTTT.

CDR3 sequence reads: CASFTGGRGNEQFF. CDR3 DNA sequence: TGTGCCAGTTTTACGGGAGGCCGGGGCAATGAGCAGTTCTTC. The rearrangement links TRBV28 to TRBJ2-1; 7 bases are a match to TRBD2. Trimming took 9 bases from V and 6 from J; bases not matched to a gene: 11. Germline-derived CDR1 and CDR2 are MDHEN and SYDVKM. This CDR3 has 14 amino acids.

This clone was counted a single time. The CDR3 bases are TGTGCCAGCAGCTTAGGGACCGACTCTGGAAACACCATATATTTT. It encodes CASSLGTDSGNTIYF. This rearrangement joins TRBV7-2 to TRBJ1-3; D gene uncertain. V was trimmed by 1 base and J by 0 bases, leaving 7 bases between them. Germline CDR1 and CDR2: SGHTA and FQGNSA. The CDR3 covers 15 residues.

This chain links TRBV7-9 with TRBJ2-1; 9 nucleotides align to TRBD2. With V trimmed by 0 bases and J by 12 bases, 12 bases remained unmatched. This CDR3 has 16 amino acids. Germline CDR1 is SEHNR and CDR2 is FQNEAQ (reference sequence). The CDR3 sequence: CASSLARSLAGSGQFF. CDR3 in DNA: TGTGCCAGCAGCTTAGCGAGATCCCTAGCGGGGAGCGGGCAGTTCTTC.

The chain joins TRBV29-1 to TRBJ2-4, with TRBD1 as a possible D gene (6 bases). Germline lookup yields CDR1 SQVTM and CDR2 ANQGSEA. The CDR3 spans 13 residues. Trimming pared 4 bases from V and 5 bases from J, leaving 12 bases between. The CDR3: CSVVPQGQNIQYF. For the CDR3, the DNA is TGCAGCGTTGTCCCACAGGGCCAAAACATTCAGTACTTC. Full variable domain (remainder filled in from reference TRBV29-1 and TRBJ2-4): SAVISQKPSRDICQRGTSLTIQCQVDSQVTMMFWYRQQPGQSLTLIATANQGSEATYESGFVIDKFPISRPNLTFSTLTVSNMSPEDSSIYLCSVVPQGQNIQYFGAGTRLSVL.